Shown below are 7 T cell receptor beta chains from a single sample sequenced in a study of neurological immune-mediated disorders. From the 5' RACE reads, TCRdb called clonotypes with MiXCR, one entry per CDR3 protein. The table lists roughly 15,000 distinct CDR3 sequences, 3% to 3.5% of them singletons. The sample was CD8+ T cells from blood. The receptors derive from a woman aged 40-49 years in good health.

The table lists this clonotype with many counts. The chain joins TRBV6-5 to TRBJ2-1, with D possibly TRBD2 on 5 matching bases. CDR3 size: 15 residues. CDR1 and CDR2 from the germline V gene are MNHEY and SVGAGI. Trimming took 6 bases from V and 0 from J, leaving 12 bases between them. CDR3 protein: CASSSGYSSYNEQFF. CDR3 in DNA: TGTGCCAGCAGCTCGGGGTACAGCTCCTACAATGAGCAGTTCTTC.

This clonotype was seen only a few times. V usage is TRBV14 and J usage is TRBJ2-1; no reliable D call. Trimming removed 1 base at V and 9 bases at J, with 4 bases between. The CDR3 length is 11 residues. The germline gives CDR1 SGHDN, CDR2 FVKESK. In DNA form, the CDR3 reads TGTGCCAGCAGCCAAGTCATTGAGCAGTTCTTC. It codes for CASSQVIEQFF.

In this sample, this clonotype turned up many times. This rearrangement joins TRBV5-5 to TRBJ2-7; 7 bases map to TRBD2. The CDR3 extends over 12 amino acids. Germline values: CDR1 SGHKS, CDR2 YYEKEE (reference sequence). V was clipped by 3 bases and J by 5 bases; unmatched bases: 2. In nucleotides, the CDR3 is TGTGCCAGCAGCTGGGGGGGGGACGAGCAGTACTTC. This encodes CASSWGGDEQYF.

This clonotype was picked up many times. J is TRBJ2-7 and V is TRBV11-2; D might be TRBD2 (6 bases). Germline V lookup: CDR1 SGHAT, CDR2 FQNNGV. V lost 2 bases and J lost 5, with 10 bases in between. The CDR3 has 13 amino acids. CDR3 region: CASSLSRGNEQYF. The CDR3 region has the DNA TGTGCCAGCAGCTTAAGTCGGGGGAACGAGCAGTACTTC.

This chain connects TRBV12-3 or TRBV12-4 to TRBJ2-7; 10 positions match TRBD1. J was trimmed by 7 bases and V by 6 bases; bases with no gene match: 9. There are 14 residues in the CDR3. This CDR3 reads CASSRRQGAGEQYF. The CDR3 DNA sequence: TGTGCCAGCAGCCGACGACAGGGGGCGGGTGAGCAGTACTTC.

Within the sample, this clonotype is medium-sized. The chain combines TRBV4-1 with TRBJ1-2; perhaps TRBD1 as D (6 bases). The CDR3 consists of 15 residues. CDR1 and CDR2 from the germline V gene are MGHRA and YSYEKL. The ends were cut back, 4 bases at V and 1 base at J, with 13 bases in the middle. The DNA of the CDR3 is TGCGCCAGCAGCCCCTCGACAGGATTTAACTATGGCTACACCTTC. The encoded protein is CASSPSTGFNYGYTF.

This clonotype occurred many times. This chain uses TRBV4-1 with TRBJ2-1; a possible D gene is TRBD1 (5 bases). The CDR3 runs to 16 residues. V was shortened by 2 bases and J by 0 bases, with 11 bases between the two germline ends. Germline V gene data show CDR1 as MGHRA and CDR2 as YSYEKL. The CDR3 nucleotides are TGCGCCAGCAGCCAAAGACAGTCTAGCTCCTACAATGAGCAGTTCTTC. This gives the protein CASSQRQSSSYNEQFF.